The present entry profiles one TCR beta chain with its context. Its antigen remains unidentified. The data stem from a study of shared clonotypes between healthy human individuals. Whole-study context: Three plates were used per donor for CD4 naive, three for CD4 memory, two for CD8 naive and one for CD8 memory. Whole-study results and caveats: The low donor count limited represented genetic and exposure-history diversity.

Authors' processing steps: With immunoSEQ giving junction-only sequences and no quality scores, filtering differed. Sequencing used immunoSEQ multiplex PCR; TCRdb keeps in-frame clones, though not all of them. V, J and clone size were drawn from that table, and D and trimming were deduced from the DNA. This table holds approximately 980,000 clones, 60% to 85% found once. The V gene's germline CDR1 is MDHEN and CDR2 SYDVKM. The CDR3 is made up of 14 amino acids. The ends lost 2 bases at V and 5 bases at J; junction bases unmatched: 5. Sequencing input: memory CD4+ T cells sorted from blood. Subset noted: CD45RA-negative fraction. The genes are TRBV28 and TRBJ2-7; 8 nucleotides align to TRBD1. This TCR was sampled from a man younger than 30 in good health. This chain's CDR3 is CASSLTGQVNEQYF. The CDR3 nucleotides are TGTGCCAGCAGTTTAACGGGACAGGTGAACGAGCAGTACTTC.